The rows below give T cell receptor beta chains drawn from one sample of a study of a mutant IDH1 vaccine in newly diagnosed glioma. Their target antigens are unknown. The data were produced by immunoSEQ multiplex PCR, yet TCRdb's version contains in-frame clones alone and is incomplete. The sample shows around 78,000 clones, 70% to 90% of them seen only once. This specimen consisted of PBMCs, obtained from a glioma patient whose treatment included an IDH1 peptide vaccine. The origin of the receptors is a man aged 25 to 40 with glioma. Some clones in this sample may be carry-over from other donors' samples. CDR3s include the opening cysteine and the closing phenylalanine or tryptophan. The D gene is left open where the match is weak. The size entry is marked missing in some rows and otherwise reads once, few, many or a size class.

size: once; D: -; V: TRBV21-1; J: TRBJ2-1; CDR3: CASTWPNGPYNEQFF; DNA: TGTGCCAGCACTTGGCCTAACGGGCCTTACAATGAGCAGTTCTTC
size: once; D: TRBD1; V: TRBV28; J: TRBJ2-5; CDR3: CASSFDRGETQYF; DNA: TGTGCCAGCAGTTTTGACAGGGGAGAGACCCAGTACTTC
size: -; D: -; V: TRBV9; J: TRBJ2-7; CDR3: CASSVDSTPIYEQYF; DNA: TGTGCCAGCAGCGTAGACTCAACCCCCATTTACGAGCAGTACTTC
size: few; D: -; V: TRBV7-9; J: TRBJ1-1; CDR3: CASSLLGADTEAFF; DNA: TGTGCCAGCAGCTTATTAGGGGCTGACACTGAAGCTTTCTTT
size: -; D: -; V: TRBV7-3; J: TRBJ1-1; CDR3: CASSTGLDTEAFF; DNA: TGTGCCAGCAGCACAGGGCTGGACACTGAAGCTTTCTTT
size: once; D: TRBD2; V: TRBV5-1; J: TRBJ2-5; CDR3: CASSPGTSGALQETQYF; DNA: TGCGCCAGCAGCCCCGGGACTAGCGGGGCCCTCCAAGAGACCCAGTACTTC
size: -; D: -; V: TRBV30; J: TRBJ2-3; CDR3: CASTRETDTQYF; DNA: TGTGCCTCCACCAGGGAGACAGATACGCAGTATTTT
size: -; D: -; V: TRBV7-2; J: TRBJ2-5; CDR3: CASSYVTVGKTQYF; DNA: TGTGCCAGCAGCTACGTTACTGTTGGAAAGACCCAGTACTTC
size: -; D: -; V: TRBV28; J: TRBJ1-6; CDR3: CASSLGGTSNSPLHF; DNA: TGTGCCAGCAGTTTAGGAGGGACGAGCAATTCACCCCTCCACTTT
size: -; D: TRBD2; V: TRBV5-6; J: TRBJ2-7; CDR3: CASSVGGTPHF; DNA: TGTGCCAGCAGCGTGGGGGGGACCCCTCACTTC
size: -; D: -; V: TRBV28; J: TRBJ2-3; CDR3: CASSQTGWSTDTQYF; DNA: TGTGCCAGCAGTCAAACAGGGTGGAGCACAGATACGCAGTATTTT
size: -; D: -; V: TRBV19; J: TRBJ1-1; CDR3: CATSSTANTEAFF; DNA: TGTGCCACCTCCTCGACCGCCAACACTGAAGCTTTCTTT
size: -; D: -; V: TRBV2; J: TRBJ1-5; CDR3: CASSEGTAGRQPQHF; DNA: TGTGCCAGCAGTGAAGGGACAGCTGGGCGTCAGCCCCAGCATTTT
size: -; D: TRBD1; V: TRBV30; J: TRBJ1-5; CDR3: CAWNQQGSQPQHF; DNA: TGTGCCTGGAACCAACAGGGGAGTCAGCCCCAGCATTTT
size: -; D: TRBD2; V: TRBV7-9; J: TRBJ2-5; CDR3: CASSRTREAPGETQYF; DNA: TGTGCCAGCAGCCGCACTCGGGAGGCGCCGGGTGAGACCCAGTACTTC
size: -; D: -; V: TRBV5-1; J: TRBJ2-7; CDR3: CASSLALNPYEQYF; DNA: TGCGCCAGCAGCTTGGCTCTAAACCCATACGAGCAGTACTTC
size: -; D: -; V: TRBV7-3; J: TRBJ1-1; CDR3: CASSLFGRDDEAFF; DNA: TGTGCCAGCAGCTTATTCGGCAGGGACGATGAAGCTTTCTTT
size: -; D: TRBD1; V: TRBV2; J: TRBJ1-2; CDR3: CATGGQGGGYTF; DNA: TGTGCCACTGGGGGCCAGGGGGGCGGCTACACCTTC